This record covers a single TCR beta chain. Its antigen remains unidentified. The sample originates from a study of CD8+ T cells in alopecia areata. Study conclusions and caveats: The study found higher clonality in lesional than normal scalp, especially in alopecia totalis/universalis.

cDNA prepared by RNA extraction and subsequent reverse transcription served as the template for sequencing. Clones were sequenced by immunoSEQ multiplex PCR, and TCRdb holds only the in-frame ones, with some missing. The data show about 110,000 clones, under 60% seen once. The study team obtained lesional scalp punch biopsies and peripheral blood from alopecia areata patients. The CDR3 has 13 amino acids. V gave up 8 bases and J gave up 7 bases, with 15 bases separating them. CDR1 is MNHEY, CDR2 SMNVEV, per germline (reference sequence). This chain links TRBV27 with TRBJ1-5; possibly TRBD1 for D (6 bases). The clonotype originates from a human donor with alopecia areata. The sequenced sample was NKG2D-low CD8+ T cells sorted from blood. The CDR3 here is CASVQGPGQPQHF. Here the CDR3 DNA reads TGTGCCAGCGTACAGGGCCCGGGCCAGCCCCAGCATTTT.